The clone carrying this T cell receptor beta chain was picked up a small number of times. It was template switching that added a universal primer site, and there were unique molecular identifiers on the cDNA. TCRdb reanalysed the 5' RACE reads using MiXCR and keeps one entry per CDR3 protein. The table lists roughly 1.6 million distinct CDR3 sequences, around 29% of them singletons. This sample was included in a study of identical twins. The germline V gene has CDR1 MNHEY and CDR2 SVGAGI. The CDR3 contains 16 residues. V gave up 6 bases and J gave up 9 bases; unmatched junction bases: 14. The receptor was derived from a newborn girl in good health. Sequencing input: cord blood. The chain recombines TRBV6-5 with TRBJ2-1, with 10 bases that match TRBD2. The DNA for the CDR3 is TGTGCCAGCAGCCCTCTGAGCGGGAGGGCCGGTCCTGAGCAGTTCTTC. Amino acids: CASSPLSGRAGPEQFF.